This T cell receptor beta chain was sequenced in a study of neurological immune-mediated disorders. The junction had 6 bases not matched to a gene; V was cut back by 2 bases and J by 5 bases. This CDR3 is 14 amino acids long. Germline V gives CDR1 SGHRS, CDR2 YFSETQ. It was by 5'RACE with 10-nucleotide random UMIs that the cDNA was made. Every sequencing run produced over 180 million TCR-beta sequences that came from 15-18 subjects. TCRdb ran MiXCR on the 5' RACE reads and lists one entry per CDR3 protein. The sample holds about 59,000 distinct CDR3 sequences; roughly 13% are singletons and the top ten take 9.5% to 12%. PBMCs numbering 2 million and stored at -80 C yielded the unsorted libraries. General study results and limits: HTLV-1-associated myelopathy had the most TCR clonal expansion, while multiple sclerosis had the least, a level that fell below healthy controls.

This clonotype appeared many times. Its cognate antigen is unknown. Sequenced input: PBMCs. The chain links TRBV5-1 to TRBJ2-5; 7 bases agree with TRBD2. The clonotype was recovered from a woman aged 55 to 70 with HTLV-1-associated myelopathy (HAM/TSP). The CDR3 loop is CASSFPGGVETQYF. The CDR3, as DNA: TGCGCCAGCAGCTTTCCGGGAGGAGTCGAGACCCAGTACTTC.